Listed below are T cell receptor beta chains from one sample, sequenced in a study of cytomegalovirus exposure and HLA in healthy donors. Using immunoSEQ multiplex PCR, the repertoire was profiled, and TCRdb retains in-frame clones only, with some absent. The table includes around 150,000 clones, around 76% detected once. The material sequenced was PBMCs. The receptor source for this set is a female donor in good health and CMV-seronegative. Both conserved end residues are part of each CDR3. The D gene is left open where the match is weak. Clone sizes are given selectively: once, few, many, or a class where the clone is expanded.

clone_size j_call v_call d_call cdr3_aa cdr3_nt
NA TRBJ1-2 TRBV29-1 NA CSVVGTGPSPGYTF TGCAGCGTTGTGGGTACAGGGCCTTCACCTGGCTACACCTTC
NA TRBJ2-5 TRBV5-1 NA CASSLSTQETQYF TGCGCCAGCAGCTTGAGCACCCAAGAAACCCAGTACTTC
NA TRBJ1-4 TRBV10-3 TRBD1 CAISSGTGALNEKLFF TGTGCCATCAGTTCCGGGACAGGGGCGCTTAATGAAAAACTGTTTTTT
NA TRBJ2-7 TRBV6-5 TRBD2 CASSKREPYYEQYF TGTGCCAGCAGTAAGCGGGAGCCGTACTACGAGCAGTACTTC
few TRBJ2-2 TRBV7-3 NA CASSLGPGNGELFF TGTGCCAGCAGCTTAGGGCCAGGCAACGGGGAGCTGTTTTTT
few TRBJ2-1 TRBV7-3 TRBD2 CASSFSAGEVGEQFF TGTGCCAGCAGCTTTTCAGCGGGAGAAGTTGGTGAGCAGTTCTTC
NA TRBJ2-2 TRBV9 NA CASSWNPSQDTGELFF TGTGCCAGCAGCTGGAACCCCTCGCAGGACACCGGGGAGCTGTTTTTT
NA TRBJ2-7 TRBV5-1 TRBD2 CASSPGLGGEQYF TGCGCCAGCAGCCCGGGACTAGGTGGCGAGCAGTACTTC
NA TRBJ1-1 TRBV5-1 NA CASSLEGFGTEAFF TGCGCCAGCAGCTTGGAGGGGTTTGGCACTGAAGCTTTCTTT
few TRBJ1-5 TRBV5-6 TRBD1 CASNLQGAYSNQPQHF TGTGCCAGCAACCTTCAGGGGGCTTATAGCAATCAGCCCCAGCATTTT
NA TRBJ2-7 TRBV2 NA CASSAEGGGTYEQYF TGTGCCAGCAGTGCTGAGGGGGGAGGGACCTACGAGCAGTACTTC
NA TRBJ2-2 TRBV5-4 NA CASSIGVANTGELFF TGTGCCAGCAGCATCGGGGTAGCGAACACCGGGGAGCTGTTTTTT
few TRBJ2-3 TRBV9 TRBD2 CASSVRAGDRGDTQYF TGTGCCAGCAGCGTAAGAGCGGGGGACCGCGGAGATACGCAGTATTTT
NA TRBJ1-2 TRBV5-1 TRBD1 CASSSRQGDYGYTF TGCGCCAGCAGCTCAAGACAGGGCGACTATGGCTACACCTTC
NA TRBJ2-1 TRBV4-1 NA CASSQTPSARGYNEQFF TGCGCCAGCAGCCAAACCCCAAGTGCGAGAGGGTACAATGAGCAGTTCTTC
NA TRBJ1-6 TRBV7-9 TRBD1 CASSLPTGGYSPLHF TGTGCCAGCAGCTTACCGACAGGGGGATATTCACCCCTCCACTTT
NA TRBJ2-3 TRBV30 TRBD2 CAWSAGLGEDTQYF TGTGCCTGGAGTGCTGGACTAGGGGAAGATACGCAGTATTTT
NA TRBJ1-2 TRBV4-1 NA CASSQERGGYTF TGCGCCAGCAGCCAAGAGCGGGGAGGCTACACCTTC
medium-sized TRBJ2-7 TRBV25-1 NA CASSESWAGRQSYEQYF TGTGCCAGCAGTGAATCCTGGGCAGGGAGGCAATCCTACGAGCAGTACTTC
NA TRBJ1-5 TRBV7-2 TRBD1 CASRVGTGWNQPQHF TGTGCCAGCAGGGTCGGGACAGGGTGGAATCAGCCCCAGCATTTT
NA TRBJ1-2 TRBV21-1 NA CASRTDGYTF TGTGCCAGCAGGACTGATGGCTACACCTTC
NA TRBJ2-1 TRBV7-3 TRBD1 CASSSPGQGPKMRQFF TGTGCCAGCAGCTCACCGGGACAGGGGCCGAAAATGAGGCAGTTCTTC
NA TRBJ2-3 TRBV25-1 NA CASSEGSQDSTDTQYF TGTGCCAGCAGTGAAGGTTCCCAGGATAGCACAGATACGCAGTATTTT
NA TRBJ2-1 TRBV19 TRBD2 CASSIDLETSGYNEQFF TGTGCCAGTAGTATAGATCTAGAGACTAGCGGCTACAATGAGCAGTTCTTC
NA TRBJ1-2 TRBV7-3 NA CASSLTSGVLLGYTF TGTGCCAGCAGCTTAACCTCGGGGGTGCTTCTTGGCTACACCTTC
NA TRBJ1-1 TRBV19 TRBD1 CASSIGTGTLNTEAFF TGTGCCAGTAGTATAGGGACAGGAACTTTGAACACTGAAGCTTTCTTT
NA TRBJ2-5 TRBV19 TRBD2 CASRLVAGLQETQYF TGTGCCAGTAGACTTGTAGCGGGGCTGCAAGAGACCCAGTACTTC
few TRBJ2-2 TRBV7-2 TRBD2 CASSRNGGFNTGELFF TGTGCCAGCAGCCGTAACGGGGGGTTTAACACCGGGGAGCTGTTTTTT
NA TRBJ2-3 TRBV30 NA CAWSSLGDTQYF TGTGCCTGGAGTTCGCTAGGAGATACGCAGTATTTT
NA TRBJ1-1 TRBV7-9 TRBD1 CASSLRQGARGTEAFF TGTGCCAGCAGCTTAAGACAGGGGGCTAGGGGCACTGAAGCTTTCTTT
NA TRBJ1-3 TRBV25-1 NA CASSESTGPRNTIYF TGTGCCAGCAGTGAATCCACAGGGCCAAGGAACACCATATATTTT
NA TRBJ2-1 TRBV7-2 TRBD2 CASSSGRAYNEQFF TGTGCCAGCAGTAGCGGGAGGGCCTACAATGAGCAGTTCTTC
NA TRBJ1-1 TRBV5-4 NA CASGDPRAMNTEAFF TGTGCCAGCGGGGATCCGAGGGCGATGAACACTGAAGCTTTCTTT
NA TRBJ1-2 TRBV2 NA CAREREQAAYGYTF TGTGCCAGAGAGAGGGAGCAGGCTGCCTATGGCTACACCTTC
NA TRBJ1-2 TRBV30 NA CAWSVRGFNYGYTF TGTGCCTGGAGTGTTCGAGGGTTCAACTATGGCTACACCTTC
NA TRBJ1-5 TRBV2 TRBD1 CASSGDSGDQPQHF TGTGCCAGCAGCGGGGACAGCGGAGATCAGCCCCAGCATTTT
few TRBJ2-7 TRBV5-4 NA CASSREQGAYEQYF TGTGCCAGCAGCCGTGAACAGGGCGCCTACGAGCAGTACTTC
NA TRBJ1-1 TRBV19 TRBD1 CASREQGAEAFF TGTGCCAGTAGGGAGCAGGGGGCTGAAGCTTTCTTT
few TRBJ2-2 TRBV28 TRBD2 CASTPWGGLAGNTGELFF TGTGCCAGCACCCCGTGGGGGGGACTAGCGGGGAACACCGGGGAGCTGTTTTTT
NA TRBJ2-2 TRBV18 NA CASSPKQGISTGELFF TGTGCCAGCTCACCTAAGCAGGGAATTAGCACCGGGGAGCTGTTTTTT
NA TRBJ2-3 TRBV2 TRBD2 CASSERAGAADTQYF TGTGCCAGCAGTGAACGAGCGGGGGCCGCAGATACGCAGTATTTT